This TCR beta chain was profiled in a study of glioma-infiltrating T cells after dendritic cell vaccination. TCRB CDR3 was amplified from 2 ug genomic DNA or less. Amplification used 60 V beta primers and 13 J beta primers. Profiling relied on immunoSEQ multiplex PCR, and the TCRdb table lists in-frame clones only, not all of them. The sample lists about 92,000 clones; 65% to 90% were seen once. Trimming stripped 10 bases from V and 1 base from J, with 14 bases between. The germline V gene encodes CDR1 LNHDA and CDR2 SQIVND (reference sequence). The CDR3 has 14 amino acids. This sequence joins TRBV19 and TRBJ2-1; D may be TRBD1 (6 bases). This TCR came from a human donor with glioblastoma. Sequenced material: blood, taken before dendritic cell vaccination. CDR3 sequence: CAIYRGGSYNEQFF. As DNA, the CDR3 is TGTGCCATTTACCGAGGGGGTTCCTACAATGAGCAGTTCTTC. Supplemented by reference TRBV19 and TRBJ2-1, the full variable domain reads DGGITQSPKYLFRKEGQNVTLSCEQNLNHDAMYWYRQDPGQGLRLIYYSQIVNDFQKGDIAEGYSVSREKKESFPLTVTSAQKNPTAFYLCAIYRGGSYNEQFFGPGTRLTVL.